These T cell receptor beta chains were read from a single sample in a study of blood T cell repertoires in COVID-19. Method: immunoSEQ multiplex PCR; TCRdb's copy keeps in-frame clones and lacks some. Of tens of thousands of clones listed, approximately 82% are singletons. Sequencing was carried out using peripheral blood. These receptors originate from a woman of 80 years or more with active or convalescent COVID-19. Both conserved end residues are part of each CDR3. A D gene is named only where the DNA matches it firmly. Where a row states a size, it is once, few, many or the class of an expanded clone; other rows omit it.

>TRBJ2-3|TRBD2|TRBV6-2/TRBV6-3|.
CASSLQTSGNTDTQYF
TGTGCCAGCAGTTTACAGACTAGCGGGAACACAGATACGCAGTATTTT
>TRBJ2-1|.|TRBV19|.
CASEDEQFF
TGTGCCAGTGAGGATGAGCAGTTCTTC
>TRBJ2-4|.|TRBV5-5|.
CASSSGQSLKNIQYF
TGTGCCAGCAGCTCCGGACAGAGCCTAAAAAACATTCAGTACTTC
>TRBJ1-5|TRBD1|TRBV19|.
CASSIPTGVSNQPQHF
TGTGCCAGTAGTATACCGACAGGGGTTAGCAATCAGCCCCAGCATTTT
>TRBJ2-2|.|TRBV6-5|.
CASSLRNTGELFF
TGTGCCAGCAGTTTGCGGAACACCGGGGAGCTGTTTTTT
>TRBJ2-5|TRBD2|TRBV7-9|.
CASSFSGKETQYF
TGTGCCAGCAGCTTTAGCGGGAAAGAGACCCAGTACTTC
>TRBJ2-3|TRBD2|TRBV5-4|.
CASSLSNSGRAGYTQYF
TGTGCCAGCAGCTTGAGTAATAGCGGGAGGGCCGGATATACGCAGTATTTT
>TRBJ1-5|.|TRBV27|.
CASSLEGTKNQPQHF
TGTGCCAGCAGTTTAGAAGGGACAAAAAATCAGCCCCAGCATTTT
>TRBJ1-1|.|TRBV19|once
CASISPPWVAVEAFF
TGTGCCAGTATCTCCCCGCCCTGGGTTGCGGTTGAAGCTTTCTTT
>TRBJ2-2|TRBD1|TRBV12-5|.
CASGDRGPTGELFF
TGTGCTAGTGGAGACAGGGGGCCCACCGGGGAGCTGTTTTTT
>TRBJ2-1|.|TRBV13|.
CASSLAVYSYNEQFF
TGTGCCAGCAGCTTGGCCGTATACTCCTACAATGAGCAGTTCTTC
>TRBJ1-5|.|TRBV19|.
CASSIQLNQPQHF
TGTGCCAGTAGTATCCAACTCAATCAGCCCCAGCATTTT
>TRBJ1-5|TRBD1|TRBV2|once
CASSYRGSNQPQHF
TGTGCCAGCAGTTACAGGGGTAGCAATCAGCCCCAGCATTTT
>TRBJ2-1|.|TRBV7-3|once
CASSRFTGSGEQFF
TGTGCCAGCAGCCGGTTTACAGGGAGCGGTGAGCAGTTCTTC
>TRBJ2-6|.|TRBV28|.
CASSRGVGANVLTF
TGTGCCAGCAGTCGGGGAGTTGGGGCCAACGTCCTGACTTTC
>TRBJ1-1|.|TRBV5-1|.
CASSSAGHSNTEAFF
TGCGCCAGCAGCTCAGCGGGACACTCGAACACTGAAGCTTTCTTT
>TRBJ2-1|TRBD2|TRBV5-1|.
CASSPPGAGGTNEQFF
TGCGCCAGCAGCCCCCCTGGCGCGGGAGGGACCAATGAGCAGTTCTTC
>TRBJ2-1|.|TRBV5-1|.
CASSHGTPGINEQFF
TGCGCCAGCAGCCACGGGACTCCCGGCATCAATGAGCAGTTCTTC